Below, one TCR beta chain is given with its context. A total RNA quantity of about 4,000 ng went into each TCR library. Per-sample cDNA came from eight separate reactions. UMIs with a 6-nucleotide sample barcode were added by template switching. From its re-call of the 5' RACE reads, TCRdb lists each CDR3 protein once, without DNA. The sample yields approximately 400,000 distinct CDR3 sequences, of which the top ten take up 2.5% to 3%. The V gene's germline CDR1 is LGHDT and CDR2 YNNKEL (reference sequence). The CDR3 totals 13 residues. With no T cell sorting beforehand, total RNA was isolated from whole blood. This sample is drawn from a study of monozygotic twins with inflammatory bowel disease.

V usage is TRBV3-1 and J usage is TRBJ1-1. The source of this sequence is a human donor with ulcerative colitis or Crohn's disease, or a healthy co-twin of an affected twin (not recorded which). The specimen sequenced was blood. The CDR3 sequence is CASSQVVGDEAFF.